The clone carrying this T cell receptor (beta chain) has ten or more counts. What it binds is unknown. This entry comes from a study of Graves' ophthalmopathy and Graves' hyperthyroidism. Overall study findings and caveats: The model predicted progression of ophthalmopathy with a sensitivity of roughly 69%, and its specificity was roughly 77%. Detected in blood as well were most expanded thyroid clonotypes with frequency above 0.001.

Enrollment excluded any patients with other autoimmune diseases, uncontrolled infections, pregnancy or lactation. V lost 2 bases to trimming and J lost 1 base, with 11 bases between them. The V gene's germline CDR1 is MNHEY and CDR2 SVGAGI. CDR3 length: 15 amino acids. Using RNA transcripts, the TCR beta CDR3 regions were amplified. An opening RT-PCR round employed HTBI primers and preceded a second-round multiplex PCR. TCRdb reprocessed the multiplex PCR reads via MiXCR and lists one record per CDR3 protein. The table shows roughly 500,000 distinct CDR3 sequences, with around an eighth occurring only once.

The sequence was collected from a woman aged 30 to 39 with Graves' ophthalmopathy. The V and J genes are TRBV6-5 and TRBJ1-1, with D maybe TRBD1 (5 bases). The specimen was blood. The CDR3: CASSYPGTENTEAFF. The CDR3 region has the DNA TGTGCCAGCAGTTACCCCGGGACGGAGAACACTGAAGCTTTCTTT.